These 9 T cell receptor beta chains share one sample of origin, sequenced in a study of blood T cell repertoires in COVID-19. Generated by immunoSEQ multiplex PCR, the TCRdb table keeps only in-frame clones and is missing some. Here the sample spans about 35,000 clones, roughly 88% being singletons. Sequencing was carried out using peripheral blood. The receptors stem from a woman aged 70-85 years with active COVID-19.

V usage is TRBV27 and J usage is TRBJ2-2, with D unresolved. The CDR3 has 12 residues. Germline lookup yields CDR1 MNHEY and CDR2 SMNVEV (reference sequence). V shed 8 bases and J shed 1 base, with 5 bases lying between them. Here the CDR3 reads CASGRNTGELFF. DNA of the CDR3: TGTGCCAGCGGGCGGAACACCGGGGAGCTGTTTTTT.

The J gene is TRBJ2-7, the V gene TRBV28, with 9 bases that match TRBD2. Germline CDR1 MDHEN, CDR2 SYDVKM. This CDR3 is built from 19 residues. Unmatched junction bases numbered 18, after V lost 2 bases and J lost 4 bases. CDR3 sequence: CASSLDGPWLAGTTYEQYF. The CDR3 DNA follows: TGTGCCAGCAGTTTAGATGGTCCGTGGCTAGCGGGGACGACGTACGAGCAGTACTTC.

This sequence joins TRBV29-1 and TRBJ2-7; 7 bases map to TRBD1. From germline, CDR1 is SQVTM and CDR2 ANQGSEA. The CDR3 length is 16 residues. Trimming took 4 bases from V and 2 from J; bases not matched to a gene: 14. CDR3 loop: CSVGLPGTEGPYEQYF. CDR3 DNA: TGCAGCGTTGGCCTACCCGGGACAGAGGGCCCCTACGAGCAGTACTTC.

In DNA, the CDR3 is TGTGCCAGCCGTATCCTCCTTAGCGGGGGGGTTGGGACGCAGTATTTT. Protein sequence: CASRILLSGGVGTQYF. The chain joins TRBV18 to TRBJ2-3; 11 bases agree with TRBD2. The germline CDR1 and CDR2 sequences are KGHSH and LQKENI. The V gene end was trimmed by 8 bases and the J gene end by 9 bases; junction bases not matched to a gene: 16. This CDR3 spans 16 amino acids.

This chain connects TRBV6-2 or TRBV6-3 to TRBJ2-3; 8 bases align to TRBD2. The CDR3 totals 18 residues. The V segment lost 0 bases and the J segment 6 bases; nucleotides outside the gene matches: 14. The germline V gene encodes CDR1 MNHEY and CDR2 SVGEGT. CDR3 sequence (DNA): TGTGCCAGCAGTTACTCGGGCCGGGTAGCGGGGACTGCCGATACGCAGTATTTT. Encoded protein: CASSYSGRVAGTADTQYF.

The chain joins TRBV2 to TRBJ2-4, with 8 bases matching TRBD1. With V trimmed by 3 bases and J by 1 base, 2 bases remained unmatched. The CDR3 consists of 15 residues. CDR1 and CDR2 from the germline V gene are SNHLY and FYNNEI. This chain's CDR3 is CASSDRTGAKNIQYF. The CDR3 coding sequence is TGTGCCAGCAGTGATCGGACAGGGGCCAAAAACATTCAGTACTTC.

Details on this clone: Sequence at one end of the junction differs from germline and may be a read error. The chain combines TRBV19 with TRBJ2-7; 13 bases are a match to TRBD2. The CDR3 has 18 residues. CDR1 is LNHDA and CDR2 is SQIVND in the germline V gene (reference sequence). DNA for the CDR3: TGTGCCAGTAGTATAGACCTAGGGACTAGCGGGGTCTCCTCCGAGCAGTACTTC. Translated: CASSIDLGTSGVSSEQYF.

The chain's CDR3 is CASSEVADTQYF. The DNA of the CDR3 is TGTGCCAGCAGTGAAGTAGCAGATACGCAGTATTTT. V is TRBV6-1 and J is TRBJ2-3; no clear D. Trimming stripped 1 base from V and 4 bases from J, with 3 bases between. Germline CDR1 and CDR2: MNHNS and SASEGT. The CDR3 is 12 amino acids.

This clone appeared a single time. The V gene is TRBV27, the J gene TRBJ2-5, with 8 bases identical to TRBD2. In germline, CDR1 is MNHEY, CDR2 SMNVEV (reference sequence). This CDR3 spans 15 amino acids. Trimming at V came to 4 bases and at J to 1 base, leaving 5 bases not matched to a gene. CDR3 bases: TGTGCCAGCAGTTCTTCCCTAGCGGGCCAAGAGACCCAGTACTTC. This encodes CASSSSLAGQETQYF.